The clone carrying this T cell receptor (beta chain) was seen only a few times. The data are from a study of blood T cell repertoires in COVID-19. Here immunoSEQ multiplex PCR was the method, and the copy in TCRdb shows in-frame clones only, minus some. The data show about 200,000 clones, more than 65% seen once. Germline trimming cut 0 bases from V and 0 bases from J; bases unmatched to any gene: 6. The CDR3 has 17 residues. Germline lookup yields CDR1 SGHRS and CDR2 YFSETQ. Sequenced sample: peripheral blood. The source of this sequence is a human donor in a cohort sampled during active COVID-19. The genes are TRBV5-1 and TRBJ2-7; 10 bases match TRBD1. CDR3 nucleotide sequence: TGCGCCAGCAGCTTGGCCGGGACAGGGGACAGCTCCTACGAGCAGTACTTC. This codes for CASSLAGTGDSSYEQYF.